This entry features one T cell receptor (beta chain) sequence. This clone appeared once. Which antigen it targets is not known. Base-call qualities are not available, and no considerably larger clone is one nucleotide away. The time point tag for this specimen amounts to: about 28 days (+/-7) after the second vaccine dose. Read against the paper, the sample's treatment or condition label means: meningococcal conjugate vaccine given as trial control. Vaccinee samples came from UK trials COV001 and COV002, including a single-blind randomized controlled phase 2/3 trial of AZD1222 (ChAdOx1 nCoV-19) in healthy adults. For TCRbeta chain sequencing, PBMC samples were collected from trial participants at day 0 and at day 28 after the second dose. The CDR3 regions of human TCRbeta chains were analyzed by immunosequencing. Under the source paper's analysis protocol: TCRs in the repertoires were matched against a reference library of SARS-CoV-2-specific TCRs that had been generated with the MIRA antigen-specificity platform. Breadth was defined as the fraction of unique TCRs that were SARS-CoV-2-associated. Depth was defined as the fraction of total T cells that were SARS-CoV-2-associated. Using the MIRA data, each spike-specific TCR was mapped to the spike region that the TCR reacts to and placed in a CD4 or CD8 class. Log10-transformed breadth and depth values were compared by one-way ANOVA with Sidak's multiple comparisons tests. The source is immuneACCESS, and TCRdb retained only in-frame sequences with V and J called. Part of the clones is not carried over; for the studies checked, unresolved V genes explain less than half of this, and the remainder is unexplained. V, J and clone size are those of that table, while D and trimming were read from the DNA. Within this sample are over 200,000 clones, with approximately 94% of them counted one time only. Over 1.5% of the sample lies in the top ten.

Measured from the cysteine to the phenylalanine, the CDR3 is 13 residues long. The retained sequence is limited to the CDR3, 39 bases, with the frame set at the first base. V was cut back by 10 bases and J by 1 base, leaving a gap of 15 bases between them. CDR1 is given as SGHNT and CDR2 as YYREEE, both from the germline V gene (reference sequence). The entry originates in a study of T cell responses to AZD1222 COVID-19 vaccine (dated by TCRdb to the early 2020s). At the level of the whole study: A total of approximately 240 trial participants underwent TCR sequencing, of whom about 200 had received two doses of AZD1222 and 26 had received two doses of the MenACWY control vaccine. Trial participants were enrolled by age into 18-55, 56-69 and 70-plus year subgroups, with 148, 28 and 57 TCR-sequenced participants respectively.

Broad study findings and their caveats: No day 14 peak-response samples were available, so repertoires were characterized only after the peak T cell response. Participants were mostly white British, with more females than males. The authors suggested clonal diversity may have been underestimated. After two AZD1222 doses, both the breadth and the depth of spike-specific TCRs were significantly higher than at day 0 and than in MenACWY recipients. In the small 56-69-year group, the increase in depth fell short of significance, most likely because of low power. Epitopes outside the regions mutated in the B.1.351 and B.1.1.7 variants were reportedly recognized by nearly half of the unique spike-specific TCRs. The whole spike protein was spanned by vaccine-associated CD4 TCRs, and dominant responses were seen in regions 160-218 and 743-854. Only five to seven AZD1222 recipients were SARS-CoV-2 seropositive at baseline, limiting conclusions about previously exposed vaccinees.

The sample consisted of peripheral blood, taken 28 days after the second dose of the MenACWY control vaccine. The receptor comes from an adult who received the MenACWY meningococcal vaccine as a control. The chain is made from TRBV5-4 and TRBJ2-7, with the identity of the D gene unclear. Here the CDR3 is given as CAARNEVSYEQYF. Here is the DNA: TGTGCCGCCAGGAATGAAGTTTCCTACGAGCAGTACTTC.